Below, 18 T cell receptor beta chains from the same sample are listed, as sequenced in a study of regulatory T cells in long-lasting Graves disease. iRepertoire HTBI primers and Arm-PCR of CDR3 regions built TCR beta libraries. Each CDR3 protein gets one entry after TCRdb re-called the multiplex PCR reads with MiXCR. The sample carries roughly 520,000 distinct CDR3 sequences, around 12% recorded once. Specified time point: newly diagnosed GD, antithyroid drugs for less than 3 months. The TCR library was made from RNA that had been extracted from PBMCs in TRIzol. The same sample was also studied in work on T cells in Graves' hyperthyroidism and ophthalmopathy.

Sequencing used peripheral blood mononuclear cells (PBMCs), obtained at new diagnosis, from a patient treated with antithyroid drugs. These receptors came from a woman in her twenties or thirties with Graves disease.

V gene TRBV2 combines with J gene TRBJ1-6, with a tentative D call TRBD1 (5 bases). Germline loops: CDR1 SNHLY, CDR2 FYNNEI. The CDR3 consists of 13 residues. The V end lost 5 bases, the J end lost 6 bases, and 8 bases lay between the germline ends. The CDR3 DNA reads TGTGCCAGCAGTCGGGACGGTAATTCACCCCTCCACTTT. It specifies CASSRDGNSPLHF.

V is TRBV6-1 and J is TRBJ1-2; 7 nucleotides align to TRBD1. With 7 bases clipped from V and 0 bases from J, the junction kept 8 bases outside the gene matches. Germline CDR1 MNHNS, CDR2 SASEGT. CDR3 size: 15 residues. DNA of the CDR3: TGTGCCAGCAACCCACAGGGGACAGCTAACTATGGCTACACCTTC. Its protein product is CASNPQGTANYGYTF.

This clonotype occurred many times. This chain links TRBV12-3 or TRBV12-4 with TRBJ2-3, with no clear D. V was pared by 1 base and J by 4 bases, with 3 bases between. CDR3 length equals 12 residues. CDR3 amino acids: CASSLEADTQYF. CDR3 nucleotide sequence: TGTGCCAGCAGTTTAGAGGCAGATACGCAGTATTTT.

This clonotype was seen only a few times. Here the CDR3 reads CSARAPGRNTEAFF. The CDR3, as DNA: TGCAGTGCTAGAGCCCCGGGGCGGAACACTGAAGCTTTCTTT. The genes are TRBV20-1 and TRBJ1-1; weak D call: TRBD1 (5 bases). V dropped 1 base and J dropped 1 base, with 10 bases sitting between them. Germline V gives CDR1 DFQATT, CDR2 SNEGSKA (reference sequence). This CDR3 contains 14 residues.

The rearrangement joins TRBV4-1 to TRBJ1-6, with D possibly matching TRBD1 (6 bases). Looked up from germline, CDR1 is MGHRA and CDR2 is YSYEKL. The length of the CDR3 is 15 residues. The V and J ends lost 2 bases and 9 bases respectively, with 14 bases between them. CDR3 coding DNA: TGCGCCAGCAGCCAACAAGAGACAGGCTTTTCACCCCTCCACTTT. Residues: CASSQQETGFSPLHF.

At least ten counts were recorded for this clonotype. The chain carries TRBV10-3 and TRBJ2-7; D is unclear. CDR1 ENHRY and CDR2 SYGVKD come from the germline V gene. V was cut by 0 bases and J by 0 bases, with 9 bases left in between. The CDR3 runs to 15 residues. The CDR3 is CAISESEGNSYEQYF. Here the CDR3 DNA reads TGTGCCATCAGTGAGTCGGAAGGCAACTCCTACGAGCAGTACTTC.

V gene TRBV24-1 combines with J gene TRBJ2-1; TRBD2 aligns across 11 bases. V dropped 8 bases and J dropped 8; count of bases not matched to a gene: 13. CDR1 and CDR2 from the germline V gene are KGHDR and SFDVKD. This CDR3 spans 16 amino acids. This CDR3 is CATNDHRLAGYDEQFF. CDR3 bases: TGTGCCACCAATGACCACAGACTAGCGGGATACGATGAGCAGTTCTTC.

This clonotype showed up many times. The genes are TRBV18 and TRBJ2-7, with a weak D call TRBD2 (6 bases). This CDR3 spans 15 amino acids. V lost 5 bases and J lost 1, with 15 bases in between. The germline V gene has CDR1 KGHSH and CDR2 LQKENI. CDR3 sequence (DNA): TGTGCCAGCTCAGGTCCCGGGACTGGGTCCTACGAGCAGTACTTC. Protein product: CASSGPGTGSYEQYF.

This clonotype was counted at least ten times. This chain connects TRBV9 to TRBJ2-1; possibly TRBD2 for D (6 bases). The V end was cut by 0 bases, the J end by 6 bases, with 10 bases between. The CDR3 covers 14 residues. CDR1 is SGDLS, CDR2 YYNGEE, per germline. This CDR3 reads CASSVVGTLNEQFF. In nucleotides, the CDR3 is TGTGCCAGCAGCGTAGTGGGGACTCTCAATGAGCAGTTCTTC. The entire variable domain, with the rest obtained from reference TRBV9 and TRBJ2-1, is as follows: DSGVTQTPKHLITATGQRVTLRCSPRSGDLSVYWYQQSLDQGLQFLIQYYNGEERAKGNILERFSAQQFPDLHSELNLSSLELGDSALYFCASSVVGTLNEQFFGPGTRLTVL.

There are a few counts of this clonotype. V and J are TRBV5-1 and TRBJ2-1, with D perhaps given as TRBD1 or TRBD2 (5 bases each). The germline V gene has CDR1 SGHRS and CDR2 YFSETQ. Deletions cut 5 bases from V and 0 bases from J, with 21 bases between. The CDR3 length is 18 residues. The CDR3 sequence: CASRGTNPGGSSYNEQFF. The DNA of the CDR3 is TGCGCCAGCAGGGGTACTAACCCTGGGGGTAGCTCCTACAATGAGCAGTTCTTC.

This clonotype was seen only a few times. The chain is built from TRBV6-1 and TRBJ1-4; a possible D gene is TRBD1 (6 bases). CDR1 is MNHNS and CDR2 is SASEGT in the germline V gene. V shed 6 bases and J shed 3 bases, with 14 bases lying between them. The CDR3 sequence is 15 residues long. CDR3: CASSPDRFANEKLFF. The CDR3 nucleotides are TGTGCCAGCAGCCCAGACAGGTTTGCTAATGAAAAACTGTTTTTT.

The rearrangement links TRBV5-1 to TRBJ1-5; D is ambiguous. The V gene lost 0 bases and the J gene lost 6 bases, with 7 bases spanning the gap. Germline assignment: CDR1 SGHRS and CDR2 YFSETQ. The CDR3 covers 13 residues. The CDR3: CASSLDGIQPQHF. As DNA, the CDR3 is TGCGCCAGCAGCTTGGACGGAATTCAGCCCCAGCATTTT.

This clonotype was seen once. The CDR3 reads CASSYSGRVDEQYF. CDR3 coding DNA: TGTGCCAGCAGTTACTCGGGCAGGGTAGACGAGCAGTACTTC. V is TRBV6-6 and J is TRBJ2-7; maybe TRBD1 (5 bases). The V gene lost 0 bases and the J gene lost 5 bases, with 11 bases spanning the gap. The CDR3 spans 14 residues. Germline CDR1 is MNHNY and CDR2 is SVGAGI (reference sequence).

This rearrangement joins TRBV25-1 to TRBJ2-7; 9 nucleotides agree with TRBD1. The CDR3 is 14 amino acids. Germline V gene lookup returns CDR1 MGHDK and CDR2 SYGVNS. After removal of 6 bases from V and 5 bases from J, the junction contained 8 bases not matched to a gene. DNA for the CDR3: TGTGCCAGCAGGGGGGACAGGGCCTTCCACGAGCAGTACTTC. Translating gives CASRGDRAFHEQYF.

The gene calls are TRBV29-1 and TRBJ2-1; D possibly corresponds to TRBD2 (5 bases). There are 14 residues in the CDR3. CDR1 SQVTM and CDR2 ANQGSEA come from the germline V gene. Deletions cut 4 bases from V and 3 bases from J, with 13 bases between. CDR3 residues: CSVVERNNYNEQFF. The CDR3 DNA reads TGCAGCGTTGTCGAGCGGAACAACTACAATGAGCAGTTCTTC.

This clonotype appeared many times. The V and J genes are TRBV7-8 and TRBJ1-5; D is ambiguous. The CDR3 has 13 amino acids. Trimming left V 6 bases short and J 4 bases short, with 10 bases between. Germline assignment: CDR1 SGHVS and CDR2 FQNEAQ. CDR3 sequence reads: CASSREGNQPQHF. Written as DNA, the CDR3 is TGTGCCAGCAGTCGGGAGGGTAATCAGCCCCAGCATTTT.

The gene calls are TRBV15 and TRBJ1-4, with TRBD1 as a possible D gene (6 bases). The CDR3 runs to 13 residues. The V end was cut by 9 bases, the J end by 5 bases, with 13 bases between. In germline, CDR1 is LNHNV, CDR2 YYDKDF (reference sequence). The CDR3 bases are TGTGCCACGAAGGACAGACTGAATGAAAAACTGTTTTTT. The encoded protein is CATKDRLNEKLFF. Full variable domain (missing parts from reference TRBV15 and TRBJ1-4): DAMVIQNPRYQVTQFGKPVTLSCSQTLNHNVMYWYQQKSSQAPKLLFHYYDKDFNNEADTPDNFQSRRPNTSFCFLDIRSPGLGDTAMYLCATKDRLNEKLFFGSGTQLSVL.

This clonotype was detected many times. This rearrangement joins TRBV7-2 to TRBJ2-7; 13 bases line up with TRBD2. This CDR3 is built from 16 residues. Germline CDR1 reads SGHTA; CDR2 reads FQGNSA. Unmatched junction bases numbered 7, after V lost 4 bases and J lost 4 bases. This CDR3 is CASSSWTSGGGYEQYF. The CDR3 DNA reads as TGTGCCAGCAGCTCCTGGACTAGCGGGGGAGGTTACGAGCAGTACTTC. Combining the CDR3 with reference TRBV7-2 and TRBJ2-7 gives the whole variable domain GAGVSQSPSNKVTEKGKDVELRCDPISGHTALYWYRQSLGQGLEFLIYFQGNSAPDKSGLPSDRFSAERTGGSVSTLTIQRTQQEDSAVYLCASSSWTSGGGYEQYFGPGTRLTVT.